This TCR beta chain was sequenced in a study of blood T cell repertoires in COVID-19. Study details: Researchers got acute and convalescent COVID-19 samples from the United States, Italy and Spain. Sources were T cells, B-cell-depleted T cells, or PBMCs; the material itself was cDNA or gDNA.

Per the original data handling: By means of reference gene primer amplification, nucleated cell counts were estimated. Sequencing was performed with immunoSEQ multiplex PCR; in TCRdb, only in-frame clones are kept and a portion is missing. The DNA was the basis for D and trimming; V, J and clone size are from that table. In the table there are 110,000 or so clones, roughly 80% of which are singletons. CDR1 is SEHNR, CDR2 FQNEAQ, per germline (reference sequence). The CDR3 consists of 15 residues. V lost 1 base to trimming and J lost 0 bases, with 9 bases between them. This clone showed up just a few times.

The clonotype originates from a man aged 50 to 59 with acute or convalescent COVID-19. Sequencing was done on a sample of peripheral blood. This chain links TRBV7-9 with TRBJ1-2; no clear D gene. The CDR3 reads CASSLDWATNYGYTF. The DNA for the CDR3 is TGTGCCAGCAGCTTAGACTGGGCAACTAACTATGGCTACACCTTC. The variable domain in full, with the rest retrieved from reference TRBV7-9 and TRBJ1-2, is DTGVSQNPRHKITKRGQNVTFRCDPISEHNRLYWYRQTLGQGPEFLTYFQNEAQLEKSRLLSDRFSAERPKGSFSTLEIQRTEQGDSAMYLCASSLDWATNYGYTFGSGTRLTVV.